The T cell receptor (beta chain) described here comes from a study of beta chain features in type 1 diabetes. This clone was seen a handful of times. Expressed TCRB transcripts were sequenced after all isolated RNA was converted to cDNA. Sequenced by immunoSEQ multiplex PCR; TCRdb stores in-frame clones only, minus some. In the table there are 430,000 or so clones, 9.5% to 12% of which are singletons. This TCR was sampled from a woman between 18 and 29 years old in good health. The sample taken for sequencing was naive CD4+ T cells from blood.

CDR3 residues: CARRQGLVGGYTF. CDR3 bases: TGTGCCAGACGACAGGGCCTTGTCGGTGGCTACACCTTC. The chain uses TRBV10-3 and TRBJ1-2; 7 positions agree with TRBD1. CDR1 and CDR2 from the germline V gene are ENHRY and SYGVKD. V dropped 10 bases and J dropped 7; count of bases not matched to a gene: 12. CDR3 length: 13 amino acids.